The 5 T cell receptor beta chains listed next were all sequenced from one sample in a study of shared clonotypes between healthy human individuals. Some clones are missing from TCRdb's copy, which holds only in-frame ones; the method was immunoSEQ multiplex PCR. The sample contains some 2.1 million clones, around 95% of which appear only once. Terminally differentiated effector memory CD45RA+ cells were left out of the naive CD8 fraction, which was CD45RO-negative and positively selected for CCR7. Sequencing used naive CD8+ T cells from PBMCs. All receptors derive from a man aged 18 to 29 in good health. Some clones in this sample may be carry-over from other donors' samples.

V is TRBV19 and J is TRBJ2-7, with D perhaps assigned TRBD1 or TRBD2 (6 bases each). V shed 4 bases and J shed 2 bases, with 21 bases lying between them. The CDR3 has 17 amino acids. Germline values: CDR1 LNHDA, CDR2 SQIVND (reference sequence). This CDR3 reads CASSKGGTGDPTYEQYF. The CDR3 DNA reads as TGTGCCAGTAGTAAGGGGGGAACAGGAGATCCCACCTACGAGCAGTACTTC.

Worth noting for this clone: Other DNA sequences in the same sample also yield this CDR3. The rearrangement joins TRBV7-9 to TRBJ2-7; 8 bases line up with TRBD2. With V trimmed by 0 bases and J by 1 base, 2 bases remained unmatched. Germline lookup yields CDR1 SEHNR and CDR2 FQNEAQ (reference sequence). The CDR3 has 15 residues. The CDR3 DNA is TGTGCCAGCAGCTTAGCGAGCGGGAGATCCTACGAGCAGTACTTC. This encodes CASSLASGRSYEQYF.

The rearrangement joins TRBV9 to TRBJ2-1; 11 bases are a match to TRBD2. Unmatched junction bases numbered 5, after V lost 4 bases and J lost 5 bases. This CDR3 is built from 15 residues. Germline loops: CDR1 SGDLS, CDR2 YYNGEE. The CDR3 loop reads CASSHSGRVNNEQFF. The DNA for the CDR3 is TGTGCCAGCAGCCATAGCGGGAGGGTAAACAATGAGCAGTTCTTC. Using reference TRBV9 and TRBJ2-1 for the parts outside the CDR3, the full variable domain is DSGVTQTPKHLITATGQRVTLRCSPRSGDLSVYWYQQSLDQGLQFLIQYYNGEERAKGNILERFSAQQFPDLHSELNLSSLELGDSALYFCASSHSGRVNNEQFFGPGTRLTVL.

This chain uses TRBV13 with TRBJ2-7, with 12 bases fitting TRBD2. The CDR3 is 19 amino acids. After removal of 4 bases from V and 4 bases from J, the junction contained 17 bases not matched to a gene. Germline V gene lookup returns CDR1 PRHDT and CDR2 FYEKMQ (reference sequence). The CDR3 DNA sequence: TGTGCCAGCAGCTCACCCGGGACTAGCGGGCTGGCCAATCCGTACGAGCAGTACTTC. The encoded protein is CASSSPGTSGLANPYEQYF.

The chain couples TRBV27 to TRBJ1-3, with unresolved D. The CDR3 spans 13 residues. Germline CDR1 and CDR2: MNHEY and SMNVEV (reference sequence). Trimming left V 6 bases short and J 11 bases short, with 17 bases between. CDR3 bases: TGTGCCAGCAGGCGAGAAGGGTCGATGGCCATATATTTT. Translation: CASRREGSMAIYF.